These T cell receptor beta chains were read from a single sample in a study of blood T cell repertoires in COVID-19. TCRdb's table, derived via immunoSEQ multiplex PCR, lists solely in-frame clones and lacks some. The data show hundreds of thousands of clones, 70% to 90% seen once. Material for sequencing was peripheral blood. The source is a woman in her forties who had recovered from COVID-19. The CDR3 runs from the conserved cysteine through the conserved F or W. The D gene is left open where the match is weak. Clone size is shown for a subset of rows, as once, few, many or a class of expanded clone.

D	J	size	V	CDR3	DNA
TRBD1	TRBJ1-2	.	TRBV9	CASSRGTRQGADGYTF	TGTGCCAGCAGCCGAGGGACCAGACAGGGGGCGGACGGCTACACCTTC
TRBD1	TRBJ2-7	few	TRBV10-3	CAIRGQGAYEQYF	TGTGCCATACGCGGACAGGGAGCCTACGAGCAGTACTTC
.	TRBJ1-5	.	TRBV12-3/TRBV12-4	CASSPDWLKPQHF	TGTGCCAGCAGTCCGGACTGGTTGAAGCCCCAGCATTTT
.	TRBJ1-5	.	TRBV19	CASSGQTSNQPQHF	TGTGCCAGTAGTGGGCAGACTAGCAATCAGCCCCAGCATTTT
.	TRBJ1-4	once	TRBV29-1	CSGLQGPNEKLFF	TGCAGCGGCCTTCAGGGGCCTAATGAAAAACTGTTTTTT
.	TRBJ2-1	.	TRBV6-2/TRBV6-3	CASSLSRGGDRANEQFF	TGTGCCAGCAGCCTCTCACGGGGAGGAGATCGAGCCAATGAGCAGTTCTTC
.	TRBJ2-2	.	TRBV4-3	CASSQDGSGSVNTGELFF	TGCGCCAGCAGCCAAGATGGGTCAGGGTCTGTCAACACCGGGGAGCTGTTTTTT
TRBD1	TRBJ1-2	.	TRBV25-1	CASSEPGQAYYGYTF	TGTGCCAGCAGTGAACCTGGACAGGCTTACTATGGCTACACCTTC
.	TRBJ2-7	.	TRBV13	CASSERRPGSTYEQYF	TGTGCCAGCAGCGAAAGACGGCCGGGGTCAACCTACGAGCAGTACTTC
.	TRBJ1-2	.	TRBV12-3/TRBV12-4	CASSLWQEGGYTF	TGTGCCAGCAGTTTATGGCAGGAGGGGGGCTACACCTTC
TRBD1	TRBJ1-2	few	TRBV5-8	CASSQGQGINYGYTF	TGTGCCAGCAGCCAGGGACAGGGGATCAACTATGGCTACACCTTC
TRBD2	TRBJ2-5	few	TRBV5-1	CASSLMGGGHSETQYF	TGCGCCAGCAGCTTGATGGGCGGGGGGCACTCAGAGACCCAGTACTTC
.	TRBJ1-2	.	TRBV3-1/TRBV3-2	CASSPSESFGYTF	TGTGCCAGCAGCCCCTCGGAGAGCTTCGGCTACACCTTC
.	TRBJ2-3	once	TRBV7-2	CASRTQGTDTQYF	TGTGCCAGCAGGACCCAGGGGACAGATACGCAGTATTTT
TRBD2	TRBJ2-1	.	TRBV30	CAWSKWEGLEQFF	TGTGCCTGGAGTAAGTGGGAGGGCCTCGAGCAGTTCTTC
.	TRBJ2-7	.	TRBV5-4	CASSNLQVSSYEQYF	TGTGCCAGCAGCAACCTACAGGTCAGCTCCTACGAGCAGTACTTC
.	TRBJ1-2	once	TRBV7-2	CASSRDSYGYTF	TGTGCCAGCAGCCGTGACAGCTATGGCTACACCTTC
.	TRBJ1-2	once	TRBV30	CAWSKAGSNYGYTF	TGTGCCTGGAGTAAGGCAGGGTCCAACTATGGCTACACCTTC
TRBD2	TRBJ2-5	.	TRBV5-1	CASSRGGPGSAETQYF	TGCGCCAGCAGCCGCGGGGGTCCCGGCAGCGCCGAGACCCAGTACTTC
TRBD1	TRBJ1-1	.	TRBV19	CASRLGQGHLAFF	TGTGCCAGTAGGCTGGGACAGGGTCACCTGGCTTTCTTT
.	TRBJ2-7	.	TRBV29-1	CSVKRDSYEQYF	TGCAGCGTTAAGCGCGACTCCTACGAGCAGTACTTC
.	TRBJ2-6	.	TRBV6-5	CASSSDTYPGANVLTF	TGTGCCAGCAGTTCGGACACTTACCCCGGGGCCAACGTCCTGACTTTC
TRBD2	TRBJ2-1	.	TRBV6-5	CATTPGGYNEQFF	TGTGCCACAACACCGGGAGGCTACAATGAGCAGTTCTTC
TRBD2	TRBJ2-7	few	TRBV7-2	CASSLELAGGSYEQYF	TGTGCCAGCAGCTTAGAGTTAGCGGGGGGCTCCTACGAGCAGTACTTC
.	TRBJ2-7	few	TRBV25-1	CASSLGGLPPYEQYF	TGTGCCAGCAGTCTTGGGGGCCTCCCTCCCTACGAGCAGTACTTC
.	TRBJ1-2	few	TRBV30	CAWSPGLYLSNGYTF	TGTGCCTGGAGCCCAGGGCTCTATTTGAGTAATGGCTACACCTTC
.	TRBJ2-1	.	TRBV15	CTTSRDGRRDEQFF	TGTACCACCAGCAGAGATGGGCGGCGGGATGAGCAGTTCTTC
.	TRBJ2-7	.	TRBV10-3	CAISEGASLSSYEQYF	TGTGCCATCAGTGAAGGGGCCAGCCTAAGCTCCTACGAGCAGTACTTC
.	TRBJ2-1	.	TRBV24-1	CATSRSGGNYNEQFF	TGTGCCACCAGTAGAAGCGGAGGGAACTACAATGAGCAGTTCTTC
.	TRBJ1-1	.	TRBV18	CASSPIRETEAFF	TGTGCCAGCTCACCGATAAGGGAGACTGAAGCTTTCTTT
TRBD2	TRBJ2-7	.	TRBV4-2	CASSPLLAGGTYEQYF	TGTGCCAGCAGCCCCTTACTAGCGGGAGGTACCTACGAGCAGTACTTC
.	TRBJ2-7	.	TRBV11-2	CASSLHRLTYEQYF	TGTGCCAGCAGCTTACACAGGCTGACCTACGAGCAGTACTTC
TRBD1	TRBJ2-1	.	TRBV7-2	CASSFDRVNNEQFF	TGTGCCAGCAGCTTTGACAGGGTTAACAATGAGCAGTTCTTC
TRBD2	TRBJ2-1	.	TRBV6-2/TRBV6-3	CASSPGGEGNEQFF	TGTGCCAGCAGTCCGGGAGGGGAAGGGAATGAGCAGTTCTTC
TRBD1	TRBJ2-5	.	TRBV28	CASSYGTGGAQETQYF	TGTGCCAGCAGTTACGGGACAGGGGGCGCCCAGGAGACCCAGTACTTC
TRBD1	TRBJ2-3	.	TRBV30	CAWNDRDYTDTQYF	TGTGCCTGGAATGACAGGGATTACACAGATACGCAGTATTTT
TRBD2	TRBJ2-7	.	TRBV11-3	CASSLDAAGGGHF	TGTGCCAGCAGCTTAGATGCGGCGGGAGGGGGACACTTC
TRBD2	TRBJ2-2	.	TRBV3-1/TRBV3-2	CASSQDLGLAVLTGELFF	TGTGCCAGCAGCCAAGATTTGGGACTAGCGGTTCTCACCGGGGAGCTGTTTTTT
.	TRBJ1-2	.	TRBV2	CASRDPDPQGYGYTF	TGTGCCAGCAGAGACCCTGATCCGCAGGGGTATGGCTACACCTTC
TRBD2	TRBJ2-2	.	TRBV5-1	CASRRSASGSLTNTGELFF	TGCGCCAGCCGCCGGTCGGCTAGCGGGAGTTTAACTAACACCGGGGAGCTGTTTTTT